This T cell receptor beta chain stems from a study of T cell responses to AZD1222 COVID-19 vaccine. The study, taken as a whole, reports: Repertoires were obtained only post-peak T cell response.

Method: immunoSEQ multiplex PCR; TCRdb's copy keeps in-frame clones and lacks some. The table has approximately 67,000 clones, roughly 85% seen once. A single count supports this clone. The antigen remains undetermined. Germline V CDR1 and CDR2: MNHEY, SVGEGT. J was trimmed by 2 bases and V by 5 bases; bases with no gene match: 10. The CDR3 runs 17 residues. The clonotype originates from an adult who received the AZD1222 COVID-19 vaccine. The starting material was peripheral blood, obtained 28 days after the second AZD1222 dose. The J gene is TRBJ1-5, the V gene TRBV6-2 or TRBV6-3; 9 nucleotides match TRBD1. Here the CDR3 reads CASSPRDRVDGNQPQHF. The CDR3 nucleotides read TGTGCCAGCAGTCCGCGGGACAGGGTGGATGGCAATCAGCCCCAGCATTTT.